Detailed here is one T cell receptor (beta chain). The antigen remains undetermined. PCR amplification relied on 60 Vbeta primers (plus 13 Jbeta primers). Assay used: immunoSEQ multiplex PCR; TCRdb lists only in-frame clones, some missing. The sample includes around 110,000 clones, approximately 73% seen only once; the top ten take roughly 8%. This sample was included in a study of cytomegalovirus exposure and HLA in healthy donors. General study points: The authors later linked a missense DCLRE1C variant to TCR beta V- and J-gene trimming. The authors listed approximately 150 TCR beta chains as cytomegalovirus-associated. Common viral pathogens seemed, in a later analysis, to connect with several of the most significant clusters. Solely CMV serostatus was available to characterize immune exposure.

This CDR3 has 15 amino acids. Germline V gene sequence: CDR1 SGDLS, CDR2 YYNGEE. V lost 3 bases and J lost 4; bases outside the gene matches: 4. Sequenced input: PBMCs. The chain recombines TRBV9 with TRBJ1-3, with TRBD1 matching 10 bases. The origin of this receptor is a man aged 30 to 45 in good health and CMV-seronegative. The CDR3 spells CASSATGGEGNTIYF. In DNA form, the CDR3 reads TGTGCCAGCAGCGCGACAGGGGGCGAGGGAAACACCATATATTTT.